The 27 T cell receptor beta chains in this list originate from one sample, sequenced in a study of cytomegalovirus exposure and HLA in healthy donors (dated by TCRdb to about 2017). Receptors were amplified or captured by the immunoSEQ multiplex PCR assay. For the multiplex PCR, a mixture combining 60 forward primers for TCR Vbeta segments and 13 reverse primers for TCR Jbeta segments was used. TCRdb retrieved this table from immuneACCESS and kept in-frame rearrangements only. Not all clones are present; in checked studies, unresolved V genes account for under half, and no reason is known for the remainder. This sample is represented by some 120,000 clones; 60% to 85% of them were singletons. The top ten hold around 1.5% of the sample. Material: PBMCs. Receptors originate from a woman younger than 35 in good health and CMV-seronegative.

The chain uses TRBV7-9 and TRBJ1-2, with TRBD1 matching over 7 bases. The junction had 2 bases not matched to a gene; V was cut back by 1 base and J by 6 bases. CDR3 length: 13 residues. The germline CDR1 and CDR2 sequences are SEHNR and FQNEAQ (reference sequence). CDR3 in amino acids: CASSLDGTDGYTF. The CDR3 DNA sequence: TGTGCCAGCAGCTTAGACGGGACAGATGGCTACACCTTC.

The chain joins TRBV11-1 to TRBJ2-5; 10 bases line up with TRBD1. CDR3 length: 15 amino acids. Trimming took 5 bases from V and 2 from J; bases not matched to a gene: 5. Germline V CDR1 and CDR2: SGHAT, FQDESV (reference sequence). DNA for the CDR3: TGTGCCAGCAGCGGAGGGACAGGGGATCAAGAGACCCAGTACTTC. Translating it yields CASSGGTGDQETQYF.

The genes are TRBV10-1 and TRBJ2-1, with 7 bases matching TRBD2. The germline V gene encodes CDR1 WNHNN and CDR2 SYGVQD (reference sequence). There are 16 residues in the CDR3. J was trimmed by 8 bases and V by 5 bases; bases with no gene match: 15. CDR3 residues: CASSLTGTTERDEQFF. CDR3 nucleotide sequence: TGCGCCAGCAGTTTAACCGGGACTACGGAACGGGATGAGCAGTTCTTC.

J is TRBJ1-2 and V is TRBV27; 7 bases line up with TRBD1. Losses at the gene ends were 5 bases for V and 5 bases for J; bases not matched to a gene: 5. Looked up from germline, CDR1 is MNHEY and CDR2 is SMNVEV (reference sequence). The length of the CDR3 is 13 residues. The CDR3 coding sequence is TGTGCCAGCAGTGAGACAGGGACTTATGGCTACACCTTC. Protein product: CASSETGTYGYTF.

V is TRBV5-1 and J is TRBJ1-1, with D possibly being TRBD1 (5 bases). The V gene lost 2 bases and the J gene lost 2 bases, with 19 bases spanning the gap. The CDR3 totals 17 residues. The germline V gene encodes CDR1 SGHRS and CDR2 YFSETQ. Here the CDR3 reads CASSFQGTFTANTEAFF. CDR3 sequence (DNA): TGCGCCAGCAGCTTCCAGGGAACCTTCACCGCTAACACTGAAGCTTTCTTT.

The chain has TRBV6-1 and TRBJ1-2; D gene unclear. Germline assignment: CDR1 MNHNS and CDR2 SASEGT. V dropped 6 bases and J dropped 1 base, with 12 bases sitting between them. This CDR3 is built from 14 residues. Here the CDR3 DNA reads TGTGCCAGCAGGCCTAGTTTTTTTAACTATGGCTACACCTTC. Amino acids: CASRPSFFNYGYTF.

CDR3 sequence (DNA): TGCGCCAGCAGCTCCCCCCTGAGCGGGCCCTCCTACGAGCAGTACTTC. It is translated as CASSSPLSGPSYEQYF. The rearrangement links TRBV5-1 to TRBJ2-7; D may be TRBD2 (6 bases). V was cut by 3 bases and J by 0 bases, with 16 bases left in between. In germline, CDR1 is SGHRS, CDR2 YFSETQ. The CDR3 spans 16 residues.

The chain employs TRBV30 and TRBJ1-4, with D perhaps matching TRBD1 (5 bases). The CDR3 covers 16 residues. Germline V gene data show CDR1 as GTSNPN and CDR2 as SVGIG (reference sequence). The germline V and J ends were trimmed by 0 bases and 4 bases, with 15 bases remaining between them. The CDR3 coding sequence is TGTGCCTGGAGTGTGCCCCCCTCGGGACTTAATGAAAAACTGTTTTTT. Encoded protein: CAWSVPPSGLNEKLFF.

The chain carries TRBV28 and TRBJ1-5; the D gene is possibly TRBD1 (5 bases). The CDR3 sequence is 15 residues long. V was shortened by 3 bases and J by 7 bases, with 16 bases between the two germline ends. Germline values: CDR1 MDHEN, CDR2 SYDVKM. CDR3 in DNA: TGTGCCAGCAGTTTTCTGTTGGGGCCTGGGCAGCCCCAGCATTTT. It encodes CASSFLLGPGQPQHF.

This chain joins TRBV27 and TRBJ1-5, with D possibly matching TRBD1 (5 bases). The CDR3 runs to 16 residues. In germline, CDR1 is MNHEY, CDR2 SMNVEV (reference sequence). V lost 8 bases to trimming and J lost 0 bases, with 17 bases between them. This CDR3 is CASSITGDYSNQPQHF. The CDR3 DNA follows: TGTGCCAGCTCAATAACGGGGGATTATAGCAATCAGCCCCAGCATTTT.

V and J are TRBV28 and TRBJ1-3; 10 positions match TRBD1. CDR3 length equals 15 residues. CDR1 MDHEN and CDR2 SYDVKM come from the germline V gene. Germline trimming cut 3 bases from V and 2 bases from J; bases unmatched to any gene: 1. CDR3 sequence: CASSLDRGAGNTIYF. The CDR3 nucleotides are TGTGCCAGCAGTTTGGACAGGGGGGCTGGAAACACCATATATTTT.

V and J are TRBV5-1 and TRBJ1-4; D may be TRBD1 (5 bases). Germline CDR1 reads SGHRS; CDR2 reads YFSETQ. The CDR3 covers 14 residues. Trimming removed 2 bases at V and 2 bases at J, with 7 bases between. For the CDR3, the DNA is TGCGCCAGCAGCTTACGGGGGACTAATGAAAAACTGTTTTTT. It translates to CASSLRGTNEKLFF.

This chain uses TRBV5-6 with TRBJ2-3; D may be TRBD2 (6 bases). The ends were cut back, 5 bases at V and 1 base at J, with 14 bases in the middle. CDR1 and CDR2 (germline): SGHDT, YYEEEE. The CDR3 runs 15 residues. CDR3 sequence (DNA): TGTGCCAGCAGGGGGCGGGGCAGGGGCACAGATACGCAGTATTTT. Translated, it gives CASRGRGRGTDTQYF.

The V call is TRBV28, the J call TRBJ1-1; D remains ambiguous. Trimming stripped 6 bases from V and 5 bases from J, with 7 bases between. The CDR3 extends over 11 amino acids. Germline assignment: CDR1 MDHEN and CDR2 SYDVKM. The CDR3 nucleotides read TGTGCCAGCAGCCTCCGGACTGAAGCTTTCTTT. It yields the protein CASSLRTEAFF.

A single count supports this clone. The chain employs TRBV5-6 and TRBJ1-2; the D gene is possibly TRBD1 (5 bases). V dropped 5 bases and J dropped 6 bases, with 11 bases sitting between them. Per germline, CDR1 SGHDT and CDR2 YYEEEE. The CDR3 runs 12 residues. CDR3 sequence reads: CASRNGGDGYTF. In DNA form, the CDR3 reads TGTGCCAGCAGAAATGGGGGGGATGGCTACACCTTC. Filled out from reference TRBV5-6 and TRBJ1-2, the complete variable domain reads DAGVTQSPTHLIKTRGQQVTLRCSPKSGHDTVSWYQQALGQGPQFIFQYYEEEERQRGNFPDRFSGHQFPNYSSELNVNALLLGDSALYLCASRNGGDGYTFGSGTRLTVV.

The chain couples TRBV5-1 to TRBJ1-1; D may be TRBD1 (6 bases). CDR1 is SGHRS and CDR2 is YFSETQ in the germline V gene. The CDR3 has 16 amino acids. The V and J ends lost 0 bases and 0 bases respectively, with 12 bases between them. The DNA for the CDR3 is TGCGCCAGCAGCTTGGCAGGGGAGATAATGAACACTGAAGCTTTCTTT. Translated: CASSLAGEIMNTEAFF. The variable domain in full, with the rest retrieved from reference TRBV5-1 and TRBJ1-1, is KAGVTQTPRYLIKTRGQQVTLSCSPISGHRSVSWYQQTPGQGLQFLFEYFSETQRNKGNFPGRFSGRQFSNSRSEMNVSTLELGDSALYLCASSLAGEIMNTEAFFGQGTRLTVV.

The CDR3 loop reads CASESGRSYNEQFF. The DNA for the CDR3 is TGTGCCAGCGAGAGCGGCCGCTCCTACAATGAGCAGTTCTTC. This chain links TRBV6-6 with TRBJ2-1, with a tentative D call TRBD2 (5 bases). The CDR3 loop spans 14 amino acids. The V end was cut by 8 bases, the J end by 0 bases, with 11 bases between. Germline V gene lookup returns CDR1 MNHNY and CDR2 SVGAGI (reference sequence).

In this sample, this clone turned up once. J is TRBJ2-7 and V is TRBV7-8, with D maybe TRBD2 (5 bases). CDR3 length equals 16 residues. Germline V CDR1 and CDR2: SGHVS, FQNEAQ. Trimming left V 0 bases short and J 3 bases short, with 15 bases between. The CDR3 protein is CASSLALALTGYEQYF. CDR3 in DNA: TGTGCCAGCAGCTTAGCTCTAGCTCTCACGGGCTACGAGCAGTACTTC.

The chain recombines TRBV5-6 with TRBJ1-2; 9 bases are shared with TRBD1. The junction had 3 bases not matched to a gene; V was cut back by 3 bases and J by 3 bases. Germline CDR1 is SGHDT and CDR2 is YYEEEE. This CDR3 region has 14 residues. CDR3 sequence: CASSSRDRDYGYTF. In nucleotides, the CDR3 is TGTGCCAGCAGCTCTAGGGACAGGGACTATGGCTACACCTTC. Complete variable domain (other parts from reference TRBV5-6 and TRBJ1-2): DAGVTQSPTHLIKTRGQQVTLRCSPKSGHDTVSWYQQALGQGPQFIFQYYEEEERQRGNFPDRFSGHQFPNYSSELNVNALLLGDSALYLCASSSRDRDYGYTFGSGTRLTVV.

The chain is built from TRBV18 and TRBJ1-1, with TRBD1 identical over 9 bases. Germline loops: CDR1 KGHSH, CDR2 LQKENI. The CDR3 covers 14 residues. V trimming: 0 bases; J trimming: 7 bases; junction bases outside the gene matches: 3. The CDR3 nucleotides are TGTGCCAGCTCACCACCGGGGACAGGGATTGAAGCTTTCTTT. Encoded protein: CASSPPGTGIEAFF.

The chain uses TRBV30 and TRBJ1-1; TRBD1 matches at 8 bases. Germline V gives CDR1 GTSNPN, CDR2 SVGIG (reference sequence). V lost 1 base, J lost 6 bases, and 10 bases stayed unmatched. The CDR3 loop spans 15 amino acids. CDR3 sequence: CAWSAGTGWDPEAFF. The CDR3 DNA reads TGTGCCTGGAGTGCCGGGACAGGATGGGATCCTGAAGCTTTCTTT.

The chain is built from TRBV5-1 and TRBJ1-3; TRBD1 agrees at 8 bases. V trimming: 0 bases; J trimming: 0 bases; junction bases outside the gene matches: 8. CDR1 is SGHRS, CDR2 YFSETQ, per germline. The CDR3 is 18 residues long. The CDR3 coding sequence is TGCGCCAGCAGCTTGGCCTCAGGACAGGGCCTCTCTGGAAACACCATATATTTT. It translates to CASSLASGQGLSGNTIYF.

The chain couples TRBV9 to TRBJ2-1, with D maybe TRBD2 (6 bases). The CDR3 loop spans 16 amino acids. Between the trimmed V and J ends, which lost 0 bases and 1 base, there was a span of 11 bases. The V gene's germline CDR1 is SGDLS and CDR2 YYNGEE. This CDR3 is CASSVVGDSSYNEQFF. The CDR3 DNA reads as TGTGCCAGCAGCGTAGTAGGGGACTCTTCCTACAATGAGCAGTTCTTC.

This clone appeared a few times. The chain couples TRBV19 to TRBJ1-1, with D hard to call. The CDR3 runs 13 residues. Germline loops: CDR1 LNHDA, CDR2 SQIVND (reference sequence). V was clipped by 7 bases and J by 3 bases, with 12 bases between them. CDR3 sequence reads: CASNSGWDTEAFF. The CDR3 DNA reads TGTGCCAGTAACTCAGGATGGGACACTGAAGCTTTCTTT.

J is TRBJ1-1 and V is TRBV29-1; no definite D call. The CDR3 spans 14 residues. Germline CDR1 and CDR2: SQVTM and ANQGSEA. Deletions cut 6 bases from V and 2 bases from J, with 16 bases between. This CDR3 reads CSVPLAGKNTEAFF. The CDR3, as DNA: TGCAGCGTCCCCCTGGCCGGGAAAAACACTGAAGCTTTCTTT.

The chain employs TRBV2 and TRBJ1-5; 7 positions match TRBD1. Germline CDR1 and CDR2: SNHLY and FYNNEI. This CDR3 comprises 14 residues. V lost 6 bases, J lost 0 bases, and 2 bases stayed unmatched. CDR3 sequence: CASSGQASNQPQHF. The DNA of the CDR3 is TGTGCCAGCAGCGGACAGGCTAGCAATCAGCCCCAGCATTTT.

The rearrangement links TRBV6-6 to TRBJ2-3, with 7 bases aligning to TRBD1. Losses at the gene ends were 6 bases for V and 1 base for J; bases not matched to a gene: 10. Germline V gene data show CDR1 as MNHNY and CDR2 as SVGAGI (reference sequence). The CDR3 has 16 amino acids. CDR3: CASSPQGVGGTDTQYF. The CDR3 DNA follows: TGTGCCAGCAGCCCCCAGGGGGTAGGGGGCACAGATACGCAGTATTTT.